This T cell receptor (beta chain) was retrieved from a study of blood T cell repertoires in COVID-19 (dated by TCRdb to between 2020 and 2021). About the investigation overall: Samples from collaborators originated in the United States, Italy and Spain and spanned both the acute and convalescent phases of COVID-19. Samples were obtained from the ongoing ImmuneRACE study (first 160 participants) and from some 1,300 subjects provided by 6 global collaborators. The material from the prospective study consisted of cDNA or gDNA derived from T cells, B-cell-depleted T cells, or PBMCs. The repertoires were made available in a free public database intended to serve as a resource for research on the immune response to SARS-CoV-2. Nearly every sample came with metadata listing a de-identified subject ID, COVID-19 status, age in years and sex. The dataset comprised deeply sampled blood TCRbeta repertoires from subjects exposed to, actively infected with, or recovered from COVID-19. Where available, HLA class I and class II types were taken from metadata supplied by the sample provider and were not determined by assay-based typing.

Each collaborating institution followed its own protocols to collect whole blood in K2EDTA tubes. For TCRbeta analysis, collaborators shipped samples in one of three forms: frozen whole blood, isolated PBMCs, or DNA extracted from either of those sample types. As for this clone: Which antigen it targets is not known. Base qualities are not recorded, but no much larger clone differs from it by a single base.

Taken from cysteine to phenylalanine, the CDR3 has 16 residues. Only CDR3 DNA is held: 48 bases, read in frame from base 1. As encoded in the germline V gene, CDR1 is SNHLY while CDR2 is FYNNEI. The trim is 3 bases for V and 1 base for J, with a gap of 15 bases between the germline ends. Study-wide findings and limitations: Clinical and demographic metadata were provided uncurated, with the amount varying by source and participant.

TCRbeta CDR3 regions were amplified from genomic DNA by means of the immunoSEQ Assay, a bias-controlled multiplex PCR. In the paper's pipeline: The number of nucleated cells in each sample was estimated from the amplification of reference gene primers within the assay. Sequence reads were collapsed and filtered to measure the absolute abundance of every unique TCRbeta CDR3 rearrangement. Productive Simpson clonality was computed per sample as the square root of Simpson's diversity index over productive rearrangements. As stored in TCRdb, this immuneACCESS dataset retains in-frame rearrangements with V and J assigned. A fraction of the clones does not appear; measured against another copy, unresolved V genes explain less than half of the discrepancy, and the remainder lacks a known reason. That table supplies the V and J calls and clone size; D and trimming were determined from the DNA. The sample records about 100,000 clones, 70% to 90% of which are singletons. 2% of the sample goes to the ten largest clones.

Recombination joined TRBV2 with TRBJ2-5; the D gene is possibly TRBD2, with 6 bases matching. Sequencing input: peripheral blood. The TCR originated in a man aged 50 to 59 with active COVID-19. The sequenced DNA: TGTGCCAGCAGTGATTTTGATGCGGGGACCCAAGAGACCCAGTACTTC. This encodes CASSDFDAGTQETQYF.